What follows is one TCR beta chain and its context. Its target is unknown. The CDR3 is 15 amino acids. This sample is part of a study of cytomegalovirus exposure and HLA in healthy donors. The PCR contained 60 Vbeta and 13 Jbeta primers. Repertoires were generated with immunoSEQ multiplex PCR, while TCRdb's copy carries only in-frame clones and drops some. The sample has 150,000 or so clones, around three fifths seen once. Study-wide points: A later analysis found most CMV-associated TCR beta chains apparently HLA-restricted. TCR beta V- and J-gene trimming, according to a later analysis, was linked to a missense DCLRE1C variant.

V usage is TRBV12-1 and J usage is TRBJ1-5; the D segment call TRBD1 is taken from the table without a DNA check. TRBV12-1 is a known pseudogene. What was sequenced was PBMCs. This TCR was sampled from a woman aged 25 to 39 in good health and CMV-seropositive. The CDR3 region is CASSLSGQPSRPQHF. In DNA form, the CDR3 reads TGTGCCAGCAGCTTGTCAGGACAGCCCTCACGGCCCCAGCATTTT.